This entry lists 8 T cell receptor beta chains sequenced from one sample in a study of PD-L1 blockade in urothelial cancer. Data came from immunoSEQ multiplex PCR; TCRdb stores just in-frame clones and leaves some out. The sample lists more than 55,000 clones, 75% to 90% occurring once. Described time point: pretreatment peripheral blood. The sequencing here drew on PBMCs, taken around atezolizumab (anti-PD-L1) treatment. Receptors were obtained from a man in his 70s with urothelial cancer.

In this sample, this clone turned up once. V and J are TRBV10-3 and TRBJ2-1; a possible D gene is TRBD1 (6 bases). The CDR3 consists of 14 residues. The V gene lost 6 bases and the J gene lost 8 bases, with 17 bases spanning the gap. Per the germline V gene, CDR1 is ENHRY and CDR2 is SYGVKD. CDR3 nucleotide sequence: TGTGCCATCAGCAGGGGATCGCGCGAAGATGAGCAGTTCTTC. It translates to CAISRGSREDEQFF.

The chain combines TRBV5-1 with TRBJ1-1, with 9 bases identical to TRBD1. Germline CDR1 reads SGHRS; CDR2 reads YFSETQ. This CDR3 has 14 residues. Germline trimming cut 4 bases from V and 7 bases from J; bases unmatched to any gene: 8. The CDR3 coding sequence is TGCGCCAGCAGCGTGGGGACAGGGTTAATTGAAGCTTTCTTT. Translation gives CASSVGTGLIEAFF.

The V gene is TRBV7-3, the J gene TRBJ1-1, with a tentative D call TRBD1 (5 bases). V dropped 2 bases and J dropped 5 bases, with 12 bases sitting between them. The CDR3 is 14 residues long. Germline-derived CDR1 and CDR2 are SGHTA and FQGTGA. CDR3 amino acids: CASSLSPGVTEAFF. The CDR3 region has the DNA TGTGCCAGCAGCTTATCACCGGGGGTGACTGAAGCTTTCTTT.

The rearrangement links TRBV7-9 to TRBJ1-4; tentative D call: TRBD1 (5 bases). The V gene lost 4 bases and the J gene lost 4 bases, with 13 bases spanning the gap. From germline, CDR1 is SEHNR and CDR2 FQNEAQ (reference sequence). The CDR3 has 15 amino acids. CDR3 in amino acids: CASSSAGRFNEKLFF. DNA for the CDR3: TGTGCCAGCAGCTCCGCGGGACGCTTTAATGAAAAACTGTTTTTT.

The chain combines TRBV28 with TRBJ1-5, with D uncertain. The CDR3 spans 16 residues. Trimming took off 3 bases at V and 1 base at J, with 13 bases between the two ends. Germline V lookup: CDR1 MDHEN, CDR2 SYDVKM. CDR3 in DNA: TGTGCCAGCAGTTTCGATCCCGGCGGGAGCAATCAGCCCCAGCATTTT. It is translated as CASSFDPGGSNQPQHF.

The genes are TRBV5-8 and TRBJ2-5; 10 positions agree with TRBD1. The CDR3 contains 15 residues. V lost 4 bases, J lost 1 base, and 4 bases stayed unmatched. Germline CDR1 reads SGHTS; CDR2 reads YDEGEE. The CDR3 DNA reads TGTGCCAGCAGCATAGGACAGGGGGGCCAAGAGACCCAGTACTTC. This sequence encodes CASSIGQGGQETQYF.

The chain links TRBV19 to TRBJ2-3, with TRBD2 identical over 11 bases. Germline V gene data show CDR1 as LNHDA and CDR2 as SQIVND (reference sequence). This CDR3 region has 14 residues. The trim removed 3 bases at V and 4 bases at J, leaving 0 bases unmatched. The CDR3 spells CASSMGLAADTQYF. CDR3 coding DNA: TGTGCCAGTAGTATGGGACTAGCGGCAGATACGCAGTATTTT. The full variable domain, in which reference TRBV19 and TRBJ2-3 provide the parts outside the CDR3, is DGGITQSPKYLFRKEGQNVTLSCEQNLNHDAMYWYRQDPGQGLRLIYYSQIVNDFQKGDIAEGYSVSREKKESFPLTVTSAQKNPTAFYLCASSMGLAADTQYFGPGTRLTVL.

In nucleotides, the CDR3 is TGTGCCAGCAGCTTGGGAGTAGCGGGAGCTCAAGAGACCCAGTACTTC. Encoded protein: CASSLGVAGAQETQYF. The chain joins TRBV5-4 to TRBJ2-5; TRBD2 matches at 9 bases. CDR3 length: 16 residues. V dropped 0 bases and J dropped 2; count of bases not matched to a gene: 5. The germline gives CDR1 SGHNT, CDR2 YYREEE (reference sequence).